The 26 T cell receptor beta chains given below trace back to one sample, sequenced in a study of blood T cells in healthy people across ages. The second PCR ran about 6 to 12 cycles with a sample-barcoded 5' primer and J-beta primers. Each CDR3 protein gets one entry after TCRdb re-called the 5' RACE reads with MiXCR. The sample holds roughly 800,000 distinct CDR3 sequences, about 62% seen once. Material for sequencing was blood. The receptors come from a man aged 25-40 years in good health.

The rearrangement joins TRBV13 to TRBJ2-1, with 11 bases matching TRBD2. In germline, CDR1 is PRHDT, CDR2 FYEKMQ (reference sequence). V trimming: 1 base; J trimming: 4 bases; junction bases outside the gene matches: 6. This CDR3 has 17 amino acids. CDR3 region: CASSLDLGTSGYNEQFF. The CDR3 DNA follows: TGTGCCAGCAGCTTAGATCTTGGGACTAGCGGTTACAATGAGCAGTTCTTC.

This clonotype appeared many times. The chain uses TRBV3-1 and TRBJ1-1; no clear D. CDR1 and CDR2 (germline): LGHDT, YNNKEL (reference sequence). This CDR3 contains 14 residues. Deletions cut 5 bases from V and 4 bases from J, with 14 bases between. In DNA, the CDR3 is TGTGCCAGCAGCGGTGCGGGGTTGGGCACTGAAGCTTTCTTT. This encodes CASSGAGLGTEAFF.

The chain carries TRBV28 and TRBJ1-2; D gene ambiguous. The V gene lost 2 bases and the J gene lost 4 bases, with 14 bases spanning the gap. The CDR3 is 15 amino acids. Germline lookup yields CDR1 MDHEN and CDR2 SYDVKM. The CDR3 nucleotides are TGTGCCAGCAGTTTACCGTCGGTGCCCTCCTATGGCTACACCTTC. This sequence encodes CASSLPSVPSYGYTF.

The V and J genes are TRBV7-8 and TRBJ2-4; D is possibly TRBD1 (6 bases). The J call is uncertain, as TRBJ2-5 better fits the DNA end. In germline, CDR1 is SGHVS, CDR2 FQNEAQ. There are 14 residues in the CDR3. Here the CDR3 reads CASSHSDRPQTQYF. The CDR3 coding sequence is TGTGCCAGCAGCCATAGTGACAGGCCGCAGACCCAGTACTTC.

This clonotype came up a few times. This chain uses TRBV7-2 with TRBJ1-2; D remains unclear. Trimming cost V 7 bases and J 2 bases, with 14 bases left between them. This CDR3 comprises 14 residues. The germline gives CDR1 SGHTA, CDR2 FQGNSA. In DNA form, the CDR3 reads TGTGCCAGCACCGGAGGTTATCTAAACTATGGCTACACCTTC. It specifies CASTGGYLNYGYTF.

Points on this clonotype: The junction departs from the called germline gene at one end, perhaps through a read error. V is TRBV27 and J is TRBJ2-1; D unresolved. The V gene's germline CDR1 is MNHEY and CDR2 SMNVEV (reference sequence). This CDR3 is built from 11 residues. CDR3: CVSSFGNEQFF. For the CDR3, the DNA is TGTGTCAGCAGTTTTGGCAATGAGCAGTTCTTC.

This rearrangement joins TRBV29-1 to TRBJ1-2, with 7 nucleotides matching TRBD1. The germline V gene has CDR1 SQVTM and CDR2 ANQGSEA. Trimming removed 4 bases from V and 6 bases from J; junction bases left unmatched: 8. This CDR3 has 13 amino acids. CDR3: CSVGTGKKNGYTF. CDR3 sequence (DNA): TGCAGCGTTGGGACAGGAAAGAAAAATGGCTACACCTTC.

Many counts were recorded for this clonotype. This chain connects TRBV29-1 to TRBJ2-1; D may be TRBD1 (6 bases). Germline CDR1 reads SQVTM; CDR2 reads ANQGSEA. This CDR3 has 12 residues. V was trimmed by 6 bases and J by 11 bases, leaving 17 bases between them. CDR3 loop: CSVGSSGTKQFF. CDR3 DNA: TGCAGCGTGGGGAGTTCCGGGACAAAGCAGTTCTTC.

The rearrangement links TRBV10-3 to TRBJ2-2; 7 bases line up with TRBD2. With V trimmed by 4 bases and J by 1 base, 6 bases remained unmatched. This CDR3 comprises 16 residues. Germline V lookup: CDR1 ENHRY, CDR2 SYGVKD. In nucleotides, the CDR3 is TGTGCCATCAGTGCGGCTAGCGGAGAGAACACCGGGGAGCTGTTTTTT. Protein: CAISAASGENTGELFF.

The V and J genes are TRBV7-3 and TRBJ2-1; 7 bases are a match to TRBD2. Germline lookup yields CDR1 SGHTA and CDR2 FQGTGA. The CDR3 has 17 residues. The V gene end was trimmed by 4 bases and the J gene end by 7 bases; junction bases not matched to a gene: 16. The CDR3 region is CASSSRGGGRPGNEQFF. The CDR3, as DNA: TGTGCCAGCAGCTCCCGCGGCGGCGGGAGACCTGGTAATGAGCAGTTCTTC.

This clonotype was seen more than once but under ten times. The chain recombines TRBV24-1 with TRBJ2-1; no clear D. The ends were cut back, 3 bases at V and 6 bases at J, with 8 bases in the middle. Germline CDR1 KGHDR, CDR2 SFDVKD. The CDR3 totals 13 residues. The CDR3 protein is CATSDGHTNEQFF. The CDR3 bases are TGTGCCACCAGTGATGGCCACACCAATGAGCAGTTCTTC.

The chain links TRBV11-2 to TRBJ1-2; no reliable D call. Trimming took 5 bases from V and 4 from J, leaving 20 bases between them. The CDR3 totals 16 residues. Germline-derived CDR1 and CDR2 are SGHAT and FQNNGV. The CDR3 here is CASSPSTGRHLYGYTF. CDR3 in DNA: TGTGCCAGCAGCCCAAGTACGGGGAGACACCTCTATGGCTACACCTTC.

This clonotype was counted a few times. V usage is TRBV20-1 and J usage is TRBJ2-7, with a weak D call TRBD1 (6 bases). CDR3 length: 13 amino acids. Trimming took 5 bases from V and 6 from J, leaving 17 bases between them. Germline-derived CDR1 and CDR2 are DFQATT and SNEGSKA (reference sequence). The CDR3: CSAHPGTNSEQYF. The CDR3 bases are TGCAGTGCTCATCCCGGGACAAACTCCGAGCAGTACTTC.

The DNA of the CDR3 is TGCAGCGCTGGTGGTGGTCGCCAAGAGACCCAGTACTTC. This gives the protein CSAGGGRQETQYF. The gene calls are TRBV29-1 and TRBJ2-5; no reliable D call. Germline V CDR1 and CDR2: SQVTM, ANQGSEA. The CDR3 loop spans 13 amino acids. V lost 7 bases and J lost 1, with 13 bases in between.

V gene TRBV5-1 combines with J gene TRBJ2-7; maybe TRBD2 (5 bases). This CDR3 is 15 amino acids long. The germline gives CDR1 SGHRS, CDR2 YFSETQ. V was clipped by 3 bases and J by 2 bases, with 15 bases between them. The chain's CDR3 is CASSSQPGFAYEQYF. The CDR3 DNA reads TGCGCCAGCAGCTCTCAACCGGGGTTCGCCTACGAGCAGTACTTC.

This clonotype was counted a few times. V and J are TRBV10-3 and TRBJ2-7; 7 nucleotides agree with TRBD1. With V trimmed by 6 bases and J by 5 bases, 13 bases remained unmatched. The CDR3 spans 15 residues. Germline CDR1 is ENHRY and CDR2 is SYGVKD. CDR3 sequence (DNA): TGTGCCATCAGGGACTCCACAGGGGTAGTTAACGAGCAGTACTTC. It specifies CAIRDSTGVVNEQYF.

V and J are TRBV4-3 and TRBJ2-7; D remains unclear. The CDR3 has 14 residues. Trimming took off 3 bases at V and 0 bases at J, with 9 bases between the two ends. Germline lookup yields CDR1 LGHNA and CDR2 YSLEER. The CDR3 DNA reads as TGCGCCAGCAGCCATGACCTCAGCTCCTACGAGCAGTACTTC. Its translation: CASSHDLSSYEQYF.

The chain joins TRBV30 to TRBJ2-3, with D unresolved. The germline V gene has CDR1 GTSNPN and CDR2 SVGIG (reference sequence). V dropped 2 bases and J dropped 0 bases, with 9 bases sitting between them. The CDR3 covers 14 residues. The CDR3 sequence is CAWSTVTSTDTQYF. CDR3 sequence (DNA): TGTGCCTGGAGTACTGTAACTAGCACAGATACGCAGTATTTT.

This clonotype was picked up a small number of times. V is TRBV20-1 and J is TRBJ2-7, with 8 bases aligning to TRBD1. The CDR3 is 16 amino acids. V was pared by 5 bases and J by 0 bases, with 12 bases of the junction left unmatched. In germline, CDR1 is DFQATT, CDR2 SNEGSKA (reference sequence). CDR3 DNA: TGCAGTGCTTACCTAAGACAGGGGCGTAGCTCCTACGAGCAGTACTTC. It translates to CSAYLRQGRSSYEQYF.

The chain employs TRBV6-2 or TRBV6-3 and TRBJ2-2; no clear D. Germline CDR1 is MNHEY and CDR2 is SVGEGT. The CDR3 contains 16 residues. V gave up 7 bases and J gave up 2 bases, with 17 bases separating them. The CDR3 loop is CASKEIGVYNTGELFF. The DNA of the CDR3 is TGTGCCAGCAAAGAAATCGGAGTCTATAACACCGGGGAGCTGTTTTTT.

This clonotype has just one count. The genes are TRBV11-3 and TRBJ2-1; D is possibly TRBD2 (6 bases). Germline V gives CDR1 SGHNT, CDR2 YENEEA. Trimming removed 2 bases at V and 15 bases at J, with 20 bases between. CDR3 length: 14 residues. The CDR3 protein is CASSLSGRHRSGFF. In DNA, the CDR3 is TGTGCCAGCAGCTTAAGTGGGAGGCACAGAAGCGGGTTCTTC.

This clonotype came up a few times. This chain joins TRBV6-1 and TRBJ2-3; D is possibly TRBD1 (5 bases). There are 14 residues in the CDR3. Per germline, CDR1 MNHNS and CDR2 SASEGT. V was shortened by 2 bases and J by 3 bases, with 9 bases between the two germline ends. The CDR3 here is CASSESRATDTQYF. CDR3 in DNA: TGTGCCAGCAGTGAATCCAGGGCGACAGATACGCAGTATTTT.

The chain has TRBV5-1 and TRBJ2-2; perhaps TRBD1 as D (5 bases). This CDR3 region has 13 residues. Trimming took off 2 bases at V and 6 bases at J, with 8 bases between the two ends. CDR1 and CDR2 (germline): SGHRS, YFSETQ. CDR3 nucleotides: TGCGCCAGCAGCTTCATAGGGGCCGGGGAGCTGTTTTTT. It specifies CASSFIGAGELFF.

The table lists this clonotype with a few counts. The rearrangement joins TRBV28 to TRBJ2-6; D ambiguous. Germline V CDR1 and CDR2: MDHEN, SYDVKM. The CDR3 length is 13 residues. The V end was cut by 4 bases, the J end by 4 bases, with 5 bases between. In nucleotides, the CDR3 is TGTGCCAGCAGTTCTCGCGGGGCCAACGTCCTGACTTTC. It translates to CASSSRGANVLTF. The full variable domain, its missing parts supplied by reference TRBV28 and TRBJ2-6, is DVKVTQSSRYLVKRTGEKVFLECVQDMDHENMFWYRQDPGLGLRLIYFSYDVKMKEKGDIPEGYSVSREKKERFSLILESASTNQTSMYLCASSSRGANVLTFGAGSRLTVL.

The V and J genes are TRBV20-1 and TRBJ2-7; tentatively, D is TRBD2 (7 bases). Looked up from germline, CDR1 is DFQATT and CDR2 is SNEGSKA (reference sequence). This CDR3 region has 14 residues. For the CDR3, the DNA is TGCAGCGCGCAACCGGGACGGGGGGCCTGCGAGCAGTACTTC. Protein product: CSAQPGRGACEQYF.

In the case of this clonotype: At one boundary the junction diverges from the germline segment, which might be a read error. The gene calls are TRBV6-6 and TRBJ2-3; 8 nucleotides agree with TRBD2. This CDR3 is 17 amino acids long. Germline loops: CDR1 MNHNY, CDR2 SVGAGI (reference sequence). The CDR3, as DNA: TGTGCCAGCATTTACGTTTATACGGGGAGCGGGGGAGATACGCAGTATTTT. This encodes CASIYVYTGSGGDTQYF.